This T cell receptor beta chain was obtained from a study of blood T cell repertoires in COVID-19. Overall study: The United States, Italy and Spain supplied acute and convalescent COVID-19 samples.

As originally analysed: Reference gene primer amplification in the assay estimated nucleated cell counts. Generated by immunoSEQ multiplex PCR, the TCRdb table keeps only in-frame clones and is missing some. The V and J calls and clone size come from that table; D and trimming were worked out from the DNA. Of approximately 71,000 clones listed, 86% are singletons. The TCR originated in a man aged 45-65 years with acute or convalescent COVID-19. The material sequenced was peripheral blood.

The CDR3 region is CAWAGYSNQPQHF. In DNA, the CDR3 is TGTGCCTGGGCAGGATATAGCAATCAGCCCCAGCATTTT. V is TRBV30 and J is TRBJ1-5; D is uncertain. The V end was cut by 5 bases, the J end by 0 bases, with 8 bases between. Germline CDR1 and CDR2: GTSNPN and SVGIG (reference sequence). The CDR3 contains 13 residues.